The T cell receptor (beta chain) described here comes from a study of shared clonotypes between healthy human individuals. Background on the study: CD4 naive cells filled three plates per donor, CD4 memory three, CD8 naive two and CD8 memory one. General study results and limits: A handful of donors showed sharing of approximately 5% of naive CD4 clonotypes.

TCRdb's copy holds only in-frame clones and misses some; the assay was immunoSEQ multiplex PCR. The data contain 85,000 to 100,000 clones, over 60% of them singletons. Germline V gene sequence: CDR1 SGHVS, CDR2 FNYEAQ. The CDR3 contains 12 residues. V was clipped by 3 bases and J by 5 bases, with 7 bases between them. A remark on this clone: Its antigen remains unidentified.

In CD8 memory, CD45RO+ cells were put together with CCR7-negative CD45RA+ TemRA cells. Sequencing was performed on memory CD8+ T cells sorted from blood. Regarding subset: CD45RO+ cells pooled with CCR7-negative TemRA cells. The origin of this receptor is a man aged 30 to 45 in good health. The chain links TRBV7-6 to TRBJ2-5, with D unresolved. In DNA form, the CDR3 reads TGTGCCAGCAGCTTTCCTCTGGAGACCCAGTACTTC. It encodes CASSFPLETQYF.